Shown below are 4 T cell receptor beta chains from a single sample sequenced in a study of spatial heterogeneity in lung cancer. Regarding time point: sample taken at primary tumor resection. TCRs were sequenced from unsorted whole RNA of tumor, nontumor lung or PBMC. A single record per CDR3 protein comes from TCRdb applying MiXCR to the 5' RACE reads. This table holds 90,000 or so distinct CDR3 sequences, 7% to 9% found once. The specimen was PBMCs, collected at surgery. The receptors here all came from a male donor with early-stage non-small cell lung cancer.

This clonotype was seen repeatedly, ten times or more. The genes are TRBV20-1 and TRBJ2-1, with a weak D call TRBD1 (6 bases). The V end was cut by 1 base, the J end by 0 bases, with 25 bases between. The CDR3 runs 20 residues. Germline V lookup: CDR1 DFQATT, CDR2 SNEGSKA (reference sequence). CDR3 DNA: TGCAGTGCTAGAGTCCCTAACTCCGGGACACCAACCAGCTCCTACAATGAGCAGTTCTTC. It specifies CSARVPNSGTPTSSYNEQFF.

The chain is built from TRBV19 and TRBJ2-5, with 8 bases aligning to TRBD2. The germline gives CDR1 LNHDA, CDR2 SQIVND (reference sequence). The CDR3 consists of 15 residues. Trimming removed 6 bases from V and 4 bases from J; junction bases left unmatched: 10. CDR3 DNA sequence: TGTGCCAGTAGCCCTCCGGGACTAGAGGCAGAGACCCAGTACTTC. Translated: CASSPPGLEAETQYF.

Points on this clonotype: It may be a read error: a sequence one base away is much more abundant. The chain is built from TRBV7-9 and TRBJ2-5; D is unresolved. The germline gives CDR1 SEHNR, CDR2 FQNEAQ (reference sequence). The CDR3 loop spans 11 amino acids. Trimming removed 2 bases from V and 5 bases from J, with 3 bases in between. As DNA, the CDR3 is TGTGCCAGCAGCTTAATGGAGACCCAGTACTTC. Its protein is CASSLMETQYF.

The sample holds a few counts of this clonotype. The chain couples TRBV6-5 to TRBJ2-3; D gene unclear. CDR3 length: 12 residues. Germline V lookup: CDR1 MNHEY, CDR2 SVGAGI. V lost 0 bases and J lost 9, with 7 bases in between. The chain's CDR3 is CASSYSTGTQYF. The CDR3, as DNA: TGTGCCAGCAGTTACTCGACTGGGACGCAGTATTTT.